This T cell receptor (beta chain) was identified during a study of T cell responses to AZD1222 COVID-19 vaccine. At the level of the study: Second-dose groups at about 4 or about 12 weeks were pooled. General study results and limits: The donors showed a predominance of white British ancestry and of females, with possible underestimation of clonal diversity.

The CDR3 totals 12 residues. V was cut by 5 bases and J by 4 bases, with 8 bases left in between. Germline CDR1 MNHEY, CDR2 SVGAGI. On this clone: Its antigen is undetermined.

Using immunoSEQ multiplex PCR, the repertoire was profiled, and TCRdb retains in-frame clones only, with some absent. This table has 75,000 to 100,000 clones, 88% appearing once. The specimen was peripheral blood, collected on day 0 of AZD1222 vaccination. The receptor was derived from an adult in good health. The chain carries TRBV6-5 and TRBJ1-1, with D perhaps TRBD1 (5 bases). The chain's CDR3 is CASSRRGTEAFF. The CDR3 DNA reads as TGTGCCAGCAGTAGGAGGGGCACTGAAGCTTTCTTT.